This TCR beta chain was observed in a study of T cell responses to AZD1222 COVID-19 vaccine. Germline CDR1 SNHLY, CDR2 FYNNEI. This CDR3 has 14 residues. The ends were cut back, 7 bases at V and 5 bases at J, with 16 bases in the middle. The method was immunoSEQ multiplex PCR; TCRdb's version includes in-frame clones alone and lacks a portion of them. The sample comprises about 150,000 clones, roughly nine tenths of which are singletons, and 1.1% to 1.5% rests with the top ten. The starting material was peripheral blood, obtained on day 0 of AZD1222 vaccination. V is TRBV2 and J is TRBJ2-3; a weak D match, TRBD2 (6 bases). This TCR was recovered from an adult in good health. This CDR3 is CASTLPGVGDTQYF. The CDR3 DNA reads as TGTGCCAGCACCCTTCCGGGGGTGGGAGATACGCAGTATTTT.